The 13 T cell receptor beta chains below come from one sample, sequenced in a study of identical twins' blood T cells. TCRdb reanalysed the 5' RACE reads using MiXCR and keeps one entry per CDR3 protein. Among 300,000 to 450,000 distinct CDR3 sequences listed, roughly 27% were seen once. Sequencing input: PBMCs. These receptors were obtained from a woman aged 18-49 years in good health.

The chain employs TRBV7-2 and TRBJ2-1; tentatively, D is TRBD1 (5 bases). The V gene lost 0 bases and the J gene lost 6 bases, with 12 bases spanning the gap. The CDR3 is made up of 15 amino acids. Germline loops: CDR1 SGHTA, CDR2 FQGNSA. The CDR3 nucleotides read TGTGCCAGCAGCTTAGCAAAGGGGCGAGTCAATGAGCAGTTCTTC. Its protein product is CASSLAKGRVNEQFF.

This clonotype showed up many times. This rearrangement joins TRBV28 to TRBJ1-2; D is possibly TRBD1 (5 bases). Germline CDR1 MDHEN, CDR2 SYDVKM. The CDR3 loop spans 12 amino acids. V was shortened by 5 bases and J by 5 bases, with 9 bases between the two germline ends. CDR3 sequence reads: CASSQTGYGYTF. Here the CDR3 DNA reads TGTGCCAGCAGTCAAACAGGATATGGCTACACCTTC.

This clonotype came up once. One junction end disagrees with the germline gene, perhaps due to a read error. CDR3 amino acids: CAIGEYELTNTGELFF. In DNA form, the CDR3 reads TGTGCCATCGGTGAGTACGAACTCACGAACACCGGGGAGCTGTTTTTT. This chain connects TRBV10-3 to TRBJ2-2; D is unresolved. Germline CDR1 and CDR2: ENHRY and SYGVKD. This CDR3 is built from 16 residues.

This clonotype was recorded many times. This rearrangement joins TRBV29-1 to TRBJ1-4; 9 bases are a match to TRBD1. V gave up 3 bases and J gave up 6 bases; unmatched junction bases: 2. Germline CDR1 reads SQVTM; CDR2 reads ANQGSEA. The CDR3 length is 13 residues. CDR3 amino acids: CSVDGTGYEKLFF. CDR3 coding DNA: TGCAGCGTTGACGGGACAGGGTATGAAAAACTGTTTTTT.

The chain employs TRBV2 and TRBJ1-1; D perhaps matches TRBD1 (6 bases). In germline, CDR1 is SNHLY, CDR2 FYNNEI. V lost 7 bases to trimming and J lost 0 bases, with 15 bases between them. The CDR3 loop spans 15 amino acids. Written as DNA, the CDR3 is TGTGCCAGCACTAAGGACAGACTTATGAACACTGAAGCTTTCTTT. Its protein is CASTKDRLMNTEAFF.

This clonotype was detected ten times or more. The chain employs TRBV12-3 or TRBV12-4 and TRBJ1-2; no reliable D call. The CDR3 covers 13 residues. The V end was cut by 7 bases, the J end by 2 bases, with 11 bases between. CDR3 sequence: CASTYTINYGYTF. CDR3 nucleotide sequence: TGTGCCAGCACCTACACAATAAACTATGGCTACACCTTC.

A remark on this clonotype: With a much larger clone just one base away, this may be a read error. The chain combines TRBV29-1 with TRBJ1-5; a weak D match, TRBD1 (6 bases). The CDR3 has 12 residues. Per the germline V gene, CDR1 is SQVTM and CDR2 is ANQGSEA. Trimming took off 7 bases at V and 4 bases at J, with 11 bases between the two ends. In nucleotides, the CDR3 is TGCAGCGCAACAGGGTCGAATCAGCCCCAGCATTTT. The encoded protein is CSATGSNQPQHF.

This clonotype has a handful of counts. The CDR3 sequence is CASSLVRTGLYEQYF. For the CDR3, the DNA is TGTGCCAGCAGCTTAGTCAGGACAGGACTTTACGAGCAGTACTTC. The chain carries TRBV7-8 and TRBJ2-7, with 7 bases aligning to TRBD1. Germline V gene data show CDR1 as SGHVS and CDR2 as FQNEAQ. V trimming: 1 base; J trimming: 4 bases; junction bases outside the gene matches: 7. CDR3 size: 15 residues.

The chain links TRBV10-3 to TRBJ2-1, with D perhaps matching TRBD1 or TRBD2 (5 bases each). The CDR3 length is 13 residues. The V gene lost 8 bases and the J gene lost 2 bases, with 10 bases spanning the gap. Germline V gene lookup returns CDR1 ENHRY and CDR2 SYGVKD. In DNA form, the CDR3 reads TGTGCCATCGATGAGGGGCCCTACAATGAGCAGTTCTTC. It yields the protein CAIDEGPYNEQFF.

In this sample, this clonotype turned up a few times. The CDR3 sequence: CSVVRQGAYEQYF. The CDR3 bases are TGCAGCGTTGTTAGGCAGGGGGCCTACGAGCAGTACTTC. J is TRBJ2-7 and V is TRBV29-1, with 7 bases that match TRBD1. The J segment lost 2 bases and the V segment lost 4 bases, leaving 5 bases of the junction unmatched. Germline CDR1 SQVTM, CDR2 ANQGSEA. This CDR3 region has 13 residues.

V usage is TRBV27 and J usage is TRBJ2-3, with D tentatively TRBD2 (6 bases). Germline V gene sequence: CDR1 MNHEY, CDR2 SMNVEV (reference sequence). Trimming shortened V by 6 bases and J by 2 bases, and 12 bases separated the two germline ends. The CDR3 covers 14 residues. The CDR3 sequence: CASSLSGYTDTQYF. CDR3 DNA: TGTGCCAGCAGCTTAAGCGGGTACACAGATACGCAGTATTTT.

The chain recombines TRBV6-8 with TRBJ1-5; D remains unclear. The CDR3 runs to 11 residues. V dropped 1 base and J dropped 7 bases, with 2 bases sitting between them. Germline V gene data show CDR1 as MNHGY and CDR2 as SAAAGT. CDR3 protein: CASSYCQPQHF. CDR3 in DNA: TGTGCCAGCAGTTACTGCCAGCCCCAGCATTTT.

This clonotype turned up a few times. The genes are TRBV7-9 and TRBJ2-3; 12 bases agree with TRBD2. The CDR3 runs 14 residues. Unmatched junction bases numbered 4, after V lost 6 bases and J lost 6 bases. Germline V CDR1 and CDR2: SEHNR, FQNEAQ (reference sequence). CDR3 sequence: CASRRLAGADTQYF. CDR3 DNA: TGTGCCAGCAGACGACTAGCGGGGGCGGATACGCAGTATTTT.